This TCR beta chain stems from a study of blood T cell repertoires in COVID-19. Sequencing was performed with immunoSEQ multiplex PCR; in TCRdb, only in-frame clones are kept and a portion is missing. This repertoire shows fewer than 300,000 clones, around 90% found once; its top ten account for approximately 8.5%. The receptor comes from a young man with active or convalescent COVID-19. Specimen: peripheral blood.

Here the CDR3 reads CASSLEVDSSYEQYF. Written as DNA, the CDR3 is TGTGCCAGCAGCTTAGAAGTAGACAGCTCCTACGAGCAGTACTTC. The chain couples TRBV11-2 to TRBJ2-7; D may be TRBD1 (5 bases). Trimming took 0 bases from V and 0 from J, leaving 9 bases between them. Germline V gene lookup returns CDR1 SGHAT and CDR2 FQNNGV. The CDR3 is made up of 15 amino acids.